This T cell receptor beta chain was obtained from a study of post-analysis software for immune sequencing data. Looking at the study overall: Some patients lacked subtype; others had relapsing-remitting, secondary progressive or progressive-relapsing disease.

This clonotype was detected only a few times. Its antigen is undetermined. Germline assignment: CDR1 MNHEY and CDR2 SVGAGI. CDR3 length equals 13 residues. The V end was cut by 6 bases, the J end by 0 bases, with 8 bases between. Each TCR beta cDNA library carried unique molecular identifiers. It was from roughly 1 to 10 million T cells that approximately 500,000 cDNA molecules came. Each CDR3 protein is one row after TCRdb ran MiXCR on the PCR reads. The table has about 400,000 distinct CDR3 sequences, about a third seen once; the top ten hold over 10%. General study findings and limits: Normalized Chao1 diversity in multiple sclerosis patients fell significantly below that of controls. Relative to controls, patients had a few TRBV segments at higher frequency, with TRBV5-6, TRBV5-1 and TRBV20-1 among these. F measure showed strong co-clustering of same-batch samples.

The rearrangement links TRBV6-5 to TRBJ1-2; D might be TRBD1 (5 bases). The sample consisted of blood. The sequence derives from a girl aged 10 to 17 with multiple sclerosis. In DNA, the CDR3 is TGTGCCAGCAGGAGGACAACTAACTATGGCTACACCTTC. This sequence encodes CASRRTTNYGYTF.